This TCR beta chain came from a study of vaccination effects on CD4 cells after COVID-19. Points on this clone: Its antigen remains unidentified.

When roughly eleven days of culture had elapsed, CD4+ T cells were isolated. Either the BNT162b2 or mRNA-1273 vaccine was given to participants in two doses. Sequencing was performed with immunoSEQ multiplex PCR; in TCRdb, only in-frame clones are kept and a portion is missing. The table lists about 66,000 clones, over 70% of them singletons. This TCR derives from a human donor who received a COVID-19 vaccine. The sample in question was CD4+ T cells from PBMCs cultured without peptide, obtained after COVID-19 vaccination.

CDR3 nucleotide sequence: TGCGCCAGCAGTCAATCTGAGGGCGGGGGGGCAATCGATTTGGAGACCCAGTACTTC. Its translation: CASSQSEGGGAIDLETQYF. The V call is TRBV23-1, the J call TRBJ2-5; 9 positions agree with TRBD2. TRBV23-1 carries the ORF label, with uncertain function. Trimming took 0 bases from V and 5 from J; bases not matched to a gene: 16. The CDR3 has 19 amino acids.